This T cell receptor beta chain was sequenced in a study of T-cell memory formation after mild COVID-19. Study-level findings and limits: CD4/CD8 balance held among clones contracting day 15 to 85, and later expanders leaned CD4+.

Germline V gene data show CDR1 as MGHRA and CDR2 as YSYEKL. The CDR3 loop spans 19 amino acids. Trimming stripped 4 bases from V and 4 bases from J, with 28 bases between. A word on this clonotype: Antigen specificity is unknown.

TCRdb called the 5' RACE reads again in MiXCR, with one record for every CDR3 protein. The top ten hold 20% to 25% of the sample, which has around 430,000 distinct CDR3 sequences, 15% to 20% seen once. The rearrangement links TRBV4-1 to TRBJ1-2, with a tentative D call TRBD1 (6 bases). The sequenced sample consisted of PBMCs or a T cell subset sorted from them (not recorded which). The receptor was derived from a man younger than 35 who had mild COVID-19 (a few samples of this study predate the infection). Cell type and time point are not known. The CDR3 loop reads CASSLRGPQQGTGFYGYTF. CDR3 bases: TGCGCCAGCAGCCTCCGCGGACCCCAACAGGGTACGGGTTTCTATGGCTACACCTTC.